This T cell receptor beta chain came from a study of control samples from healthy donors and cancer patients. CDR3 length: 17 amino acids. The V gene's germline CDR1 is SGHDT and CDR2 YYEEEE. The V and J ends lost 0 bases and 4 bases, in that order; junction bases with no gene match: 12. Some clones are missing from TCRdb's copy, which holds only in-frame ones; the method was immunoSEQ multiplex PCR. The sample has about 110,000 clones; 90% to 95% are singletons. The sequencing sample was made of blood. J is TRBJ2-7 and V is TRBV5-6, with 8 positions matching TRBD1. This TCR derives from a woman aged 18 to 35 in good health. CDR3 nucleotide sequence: TGTGCCAGCAGCTTGGGAGGGGGGACAGGTCTATATTACGAGCAGTACTTC. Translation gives CASSLGGGTGLYYEQYF.